This T cell receptor beta chain was found in a study of blood T cell repertoires in COVID-19. Study-wide context: Material from acute and convalescent COVID-19 was sourced from the United States, Italy and Spain. T cells, B-cell-depleted T cells, or PBMCs provided the cDNA or gDNA that served as material.

The V end was cut by 7 bases, the J end by 8 bases, with 15 bases between. This CDR3 is built from 14 residues. Germline CDR1 reads SNHLY; CDR2 reads FYNNEI. Original methodology: It was from reference gene primer amplification that nucleated cell counts were estimated. Method: immunoSEQ multiplex PCR; TCRdb's copy keeps in-frame clones and lacks some. The V and J calls and clone size come from that table; D and trimming were worked out from the DNA. The table lists about 46,000 clones, about 91% of them singletons, with about 3.1% in the top ten. The sequence was collected from a man between 50 and 59 years old with acute or convalescent COVID-19. V usage is TRBV2 and J usage is TRBJ1-6; possibly TRBD1 for D (6 bases). Source material: peripheral blood. This CDR3 reads CASMASGGYSPLHF. CDR3 nucleotides: TGTGCCAGCATGGCGAGTGGGGGCTATTCACCCCTCCACTTT.